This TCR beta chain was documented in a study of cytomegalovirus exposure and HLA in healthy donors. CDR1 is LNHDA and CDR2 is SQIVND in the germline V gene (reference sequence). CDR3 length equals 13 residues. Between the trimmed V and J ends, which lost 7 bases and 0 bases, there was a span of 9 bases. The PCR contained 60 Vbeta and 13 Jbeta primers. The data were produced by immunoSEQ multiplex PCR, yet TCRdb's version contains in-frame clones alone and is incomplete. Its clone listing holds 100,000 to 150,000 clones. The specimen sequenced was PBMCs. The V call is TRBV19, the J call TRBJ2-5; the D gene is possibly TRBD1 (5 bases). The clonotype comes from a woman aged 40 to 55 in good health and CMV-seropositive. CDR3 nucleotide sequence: TGTGCCAGTAATCAGGGTTACCAAGAGACCCAGTACTTC. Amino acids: CASNQGYQETQYF.